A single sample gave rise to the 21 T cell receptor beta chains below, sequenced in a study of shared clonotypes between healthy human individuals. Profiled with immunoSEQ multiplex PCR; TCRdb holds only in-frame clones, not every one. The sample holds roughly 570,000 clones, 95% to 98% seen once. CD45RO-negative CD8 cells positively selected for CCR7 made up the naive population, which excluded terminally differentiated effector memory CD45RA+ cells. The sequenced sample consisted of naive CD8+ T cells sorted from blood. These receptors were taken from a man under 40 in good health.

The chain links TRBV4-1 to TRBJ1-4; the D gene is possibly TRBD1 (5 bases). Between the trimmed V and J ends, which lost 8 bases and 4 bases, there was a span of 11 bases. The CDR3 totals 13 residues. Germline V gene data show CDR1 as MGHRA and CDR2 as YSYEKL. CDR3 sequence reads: CASRDRINEKLFF. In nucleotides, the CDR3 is TGCGCCAGCCGGGACCGGATTAATGAAAAACTGTTTTTT.

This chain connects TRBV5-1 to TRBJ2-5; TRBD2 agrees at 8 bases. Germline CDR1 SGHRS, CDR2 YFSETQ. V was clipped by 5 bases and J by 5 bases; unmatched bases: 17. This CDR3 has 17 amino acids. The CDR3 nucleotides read TGCGCCAGCAGTCAGGGACTAGTTTTTTATGGAGGGGAGACCCAGTACTTC. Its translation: CASSQGLVFYGGETQYF.

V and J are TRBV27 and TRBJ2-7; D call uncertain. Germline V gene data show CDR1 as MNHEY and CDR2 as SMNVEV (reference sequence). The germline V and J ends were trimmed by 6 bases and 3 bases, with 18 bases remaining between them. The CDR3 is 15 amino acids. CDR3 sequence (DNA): TGTGCCAGCAGCTCGACGGCCTTGTTTCTCTACGAGCAGTACTTC. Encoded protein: CASSSTALFLYEQYF.

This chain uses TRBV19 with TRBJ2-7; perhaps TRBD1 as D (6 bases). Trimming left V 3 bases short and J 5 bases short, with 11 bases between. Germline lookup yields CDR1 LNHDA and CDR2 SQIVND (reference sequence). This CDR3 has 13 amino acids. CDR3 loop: CASSILYRDEQYF. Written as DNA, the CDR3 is TGTGCCAGTAGTATTCTATACAGGGACGAGCAGTACTTC.

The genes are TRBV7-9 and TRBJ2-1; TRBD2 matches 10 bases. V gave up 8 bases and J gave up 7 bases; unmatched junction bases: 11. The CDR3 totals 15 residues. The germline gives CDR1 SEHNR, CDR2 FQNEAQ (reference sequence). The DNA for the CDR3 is TGTGCCAGCTTCTCAAGGCTAGCGGGAGTAAATGAGCAGTTCTTC. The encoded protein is CASFSRLAGVNEQFF.

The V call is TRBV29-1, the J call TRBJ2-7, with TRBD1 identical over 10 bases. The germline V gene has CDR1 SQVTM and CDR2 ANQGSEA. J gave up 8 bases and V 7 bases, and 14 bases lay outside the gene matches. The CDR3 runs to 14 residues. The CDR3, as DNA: TGCAGCGCCACGATCCGGGACAGGGGTAGACAGCAGTACTTC. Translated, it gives CSATIRDRGRQQYF.

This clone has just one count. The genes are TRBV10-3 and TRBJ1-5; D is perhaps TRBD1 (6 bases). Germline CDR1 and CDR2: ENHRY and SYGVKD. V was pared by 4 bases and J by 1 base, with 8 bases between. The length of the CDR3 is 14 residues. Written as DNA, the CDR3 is TGTGCCATCAGTGGCGGGGGCAGCAATCAGCCCCAGCATTTT. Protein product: CAISGGGSNQPQHF.

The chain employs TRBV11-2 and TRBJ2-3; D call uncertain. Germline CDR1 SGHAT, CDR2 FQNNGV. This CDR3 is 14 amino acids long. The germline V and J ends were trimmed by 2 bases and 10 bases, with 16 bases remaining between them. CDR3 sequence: CASSLIDGQLAQYF. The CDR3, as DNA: TGTGCCAGCAGCTTAATAGACGGGCAGTTAGCGCAGTATTTT.

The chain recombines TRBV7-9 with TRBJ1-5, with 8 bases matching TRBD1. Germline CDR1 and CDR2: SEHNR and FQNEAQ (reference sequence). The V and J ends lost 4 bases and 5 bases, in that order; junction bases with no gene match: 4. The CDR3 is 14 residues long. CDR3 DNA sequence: TGTGCCAGCAGCTCCAACAGGGGGGATCAGCCCCAGCATTTT. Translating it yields CASSSNRGDQPQHF. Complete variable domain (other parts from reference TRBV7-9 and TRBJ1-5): DTGVSQNPRHKITKRGQNVTFRCDPISEHNRLYWYRQTLGQGPEFLTYFQNEAQLEKSRLLSDRFSAERPKGSFSTLEIQRTEQGDSAMYLCASSSNRGDQPQHFGDGTRLSIL.

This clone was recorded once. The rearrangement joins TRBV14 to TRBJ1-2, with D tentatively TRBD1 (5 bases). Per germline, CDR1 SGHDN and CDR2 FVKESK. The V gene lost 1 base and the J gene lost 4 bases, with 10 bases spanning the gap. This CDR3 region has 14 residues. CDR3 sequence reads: CASSQGGAAYGYTF. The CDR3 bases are TGTGCCAGCAGCCAAGGAGGGGCGGCCTATGGCTACACCTTC. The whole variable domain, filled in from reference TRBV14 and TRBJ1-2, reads EAGVTQFPSHSVIEKGQTVTLRCDPISGHDNLYWYRRVMGKEIKFLLHFVKESKQDESGMPNNRFLAERTGGTYSTLKVQPAELEDSGVYFCASSQGGAAYGYTFGSGTRLTVV.

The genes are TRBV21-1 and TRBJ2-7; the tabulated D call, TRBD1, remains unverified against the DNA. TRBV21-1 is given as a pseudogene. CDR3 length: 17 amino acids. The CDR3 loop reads CASSKCHGDRDSYEQYF. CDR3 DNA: TGTGCCAGCAGCAAATGCCATGGGGACAGGGACTCCTACGAGCAGTACTTC.

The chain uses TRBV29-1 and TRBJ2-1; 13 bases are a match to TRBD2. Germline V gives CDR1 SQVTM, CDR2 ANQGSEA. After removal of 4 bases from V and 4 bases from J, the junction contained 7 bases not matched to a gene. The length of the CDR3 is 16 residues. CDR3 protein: CSVGTSGRNWYNEQFF. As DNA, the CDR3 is TGCAGCGTTGGGACTAGCGGGAGAAATTGGTACAATGAGCAGTTCTTC.

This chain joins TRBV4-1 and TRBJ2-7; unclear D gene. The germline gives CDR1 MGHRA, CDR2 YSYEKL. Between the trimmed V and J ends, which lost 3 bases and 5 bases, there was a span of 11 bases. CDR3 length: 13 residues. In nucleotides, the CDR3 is TGCGCCAGCAGCCATCCCAGGAGCAACGAGCAGTACTTC. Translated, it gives CASSHPRSNEQYF.

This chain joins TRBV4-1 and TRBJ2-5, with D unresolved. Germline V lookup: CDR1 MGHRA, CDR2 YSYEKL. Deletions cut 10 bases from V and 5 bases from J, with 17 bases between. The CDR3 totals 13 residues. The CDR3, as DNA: TGCGCCACCGGACCGACCCTAGGGGAGACCCAGTACTTC. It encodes CATGPTLGETQYF.

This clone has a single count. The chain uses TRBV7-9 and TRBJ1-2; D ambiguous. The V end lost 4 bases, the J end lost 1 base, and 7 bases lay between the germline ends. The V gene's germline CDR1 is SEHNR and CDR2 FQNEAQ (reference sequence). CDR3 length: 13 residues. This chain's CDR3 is CASSSKNNYGYTF. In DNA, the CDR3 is TGTGCCAGCAGCTCAAAAAATAACTATGGCTACACCTTC.

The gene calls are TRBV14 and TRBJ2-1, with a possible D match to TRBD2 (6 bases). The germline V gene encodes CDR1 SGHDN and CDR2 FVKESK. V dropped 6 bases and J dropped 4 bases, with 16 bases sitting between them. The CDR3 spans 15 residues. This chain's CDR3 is CASRPAGSGYNEQFF. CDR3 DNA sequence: TGTGCCAGCAGGCCTGCCGGGAGCGGATACAATGAGCAGTTCTTC.

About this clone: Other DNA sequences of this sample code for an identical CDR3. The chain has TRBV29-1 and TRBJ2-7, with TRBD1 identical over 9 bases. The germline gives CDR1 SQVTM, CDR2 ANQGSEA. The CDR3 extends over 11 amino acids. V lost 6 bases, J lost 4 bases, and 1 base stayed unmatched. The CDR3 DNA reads TGCAGCGTGGGGACAGGGTACGAGCAGTACTTC. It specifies CSVGTGYEQYF.

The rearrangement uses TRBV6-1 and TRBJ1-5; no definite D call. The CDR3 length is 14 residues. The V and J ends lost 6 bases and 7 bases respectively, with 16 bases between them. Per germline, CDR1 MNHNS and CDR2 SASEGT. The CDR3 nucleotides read TGTGCCAGCAGAGGTATGGGCGTCGGGCAGCCCCAGCATTTT. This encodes CASRGMGVGQPQHF.

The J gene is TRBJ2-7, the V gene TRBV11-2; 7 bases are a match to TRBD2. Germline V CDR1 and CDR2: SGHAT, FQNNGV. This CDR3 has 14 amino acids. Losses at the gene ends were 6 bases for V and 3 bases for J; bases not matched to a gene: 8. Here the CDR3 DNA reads TGTGCCAGCAGTTACGTGGGCGGGAGCTACGAGCAGTACTTC. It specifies CASSYVGGSYEQYF.

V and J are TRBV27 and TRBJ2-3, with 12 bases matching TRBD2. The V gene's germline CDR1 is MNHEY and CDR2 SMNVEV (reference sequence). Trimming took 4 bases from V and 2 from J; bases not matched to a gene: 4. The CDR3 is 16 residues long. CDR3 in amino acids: CASSSRLAGDTDTQYF. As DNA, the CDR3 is TGTGCCAGCAGTTCGAGACTAGCGGGAGACACAGATACGCAGTATTTT.

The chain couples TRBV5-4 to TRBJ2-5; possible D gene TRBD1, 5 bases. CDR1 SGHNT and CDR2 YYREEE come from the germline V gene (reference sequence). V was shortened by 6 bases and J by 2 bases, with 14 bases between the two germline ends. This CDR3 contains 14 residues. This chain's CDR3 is CASISRANQETQYF. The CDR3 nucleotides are TGTGCCAGCATTAGCAGGGCGAATCAAGAGACCCAGTACTTC.